A single TCR beta chain is shown here with its context. Its cognate antigen is unknown. The sample is drawn from a study of T cell repertoires in cytomegalovirus infection. Study-level background: Indicated by public TCR beta signatures were CMV infection and matching HLA type.

TCRdb reanalysed the reads using MiXCR and keeps one entry per CDR3 protein. The sample shows 600,000 to 800,000 distinct CDR3 sequences, more than 20% of them seen only once. Germline CDR1 and CDR2: SGHTA and FQGTGA. This CDR3 region has 16 residues. V dropped 4 bases and J dropped 0 bases, with 10 bases sitting between them. Study-wide points: Identification of carriers of CMV plus the relevant HLA was achieved through cumulative public TCR beta family frequency. Across the ex vivo response, the dominant clonotypes were HLA-C-restricted CMV-specific TCR beta clonotypes.

Sequencing input: CD8+ T cells from PBMCs. V and J are TRBV7-3 and TRBJ1-6; a possible D gene is TRBD1 (5 bases). This TCR was sampled from a human donor in good health (CMV status not recorded). Some clones in this sample may be carry-over from other donors' samples. The CDR3, as DNA: TGTGCCAGCAGCTGGGACGGGAGCTCCTATAATTCACCCCTCCACTTT. This gives the protein CASSWDGSSYNSPLHF.